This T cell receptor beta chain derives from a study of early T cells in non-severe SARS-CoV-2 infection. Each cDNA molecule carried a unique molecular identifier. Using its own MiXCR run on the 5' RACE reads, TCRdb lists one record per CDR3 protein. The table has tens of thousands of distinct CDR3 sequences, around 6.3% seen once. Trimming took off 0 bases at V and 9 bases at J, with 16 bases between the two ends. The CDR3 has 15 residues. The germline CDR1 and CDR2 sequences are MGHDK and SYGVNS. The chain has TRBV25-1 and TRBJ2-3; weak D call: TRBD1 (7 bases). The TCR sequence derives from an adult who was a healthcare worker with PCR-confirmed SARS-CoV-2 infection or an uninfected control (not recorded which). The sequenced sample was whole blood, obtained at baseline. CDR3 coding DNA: TGTGCCAGCAGTGAATACGGGCAGGGGGGTAAGACGCAGTATTTT. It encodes CASSEYGQGGKTQYF. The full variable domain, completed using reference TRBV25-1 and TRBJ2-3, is EADIYQTPRYLVIGTGKKITLECSQTMGHDKMYWYQQDPGMELHLIHYSYGVNSTEKGDLSSESTVSRIRTEHFPLTLESARPSHTSQYLCASSEYGQGGKTQYFGPGTRLTVL.